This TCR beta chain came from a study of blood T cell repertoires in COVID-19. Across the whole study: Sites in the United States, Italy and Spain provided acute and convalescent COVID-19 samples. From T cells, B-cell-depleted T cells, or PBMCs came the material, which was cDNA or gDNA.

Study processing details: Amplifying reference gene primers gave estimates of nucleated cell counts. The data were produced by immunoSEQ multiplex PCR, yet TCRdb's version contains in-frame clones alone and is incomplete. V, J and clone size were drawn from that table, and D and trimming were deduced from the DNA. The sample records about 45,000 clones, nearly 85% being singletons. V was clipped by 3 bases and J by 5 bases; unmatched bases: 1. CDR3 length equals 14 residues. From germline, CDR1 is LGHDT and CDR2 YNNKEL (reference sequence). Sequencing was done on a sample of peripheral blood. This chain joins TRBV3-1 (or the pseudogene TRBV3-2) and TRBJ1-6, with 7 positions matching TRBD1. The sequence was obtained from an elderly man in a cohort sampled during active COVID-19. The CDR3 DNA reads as TGTGCCAGCAGCCAGGGACAGCATAATTCACCCCTCCACTTT. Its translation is CASSQGQHNSPLHF.